A single sample is the source of the 27 T cell receptor beta chains below, sequenced in a study of blood T cell repertoires in COVID-19. The repertoire was sequenced with immunoSEQ multiplex PCR; TCRdb's copy has only in-frame clones and lacks some. The table has approximately 230,000 clones, approximately 84% seen once. The material sequenced was PBMCs or T cells enriched from blood (not recorded which). These receptors were obtained from a middle-aged man who had recovered from COVID-19.

The rearrangement uses TRBV19 and TRBJ1-2; perhaps TRBD1 as D (6 bases). This CDR3 is built from 13 residues. Germline V CDR1 and CDR2: LNHDA, SQIVND (reference sequence). V lost 4 bases, J lost 2 bases, and 8 bases lay in between. The CDR3 bases are TGTGCCAGTAGTAACAGGGACAACTATGGCTACACCTTC. Protein product: CASSNRDNYGYTF.

The chain recombines TRBV28 with TRBJ1-2, with 8 bases that match TRBD1. The germline gives CDR1 MDHEN, CDR2 SYDVKM. V trimming: 5 bases; J trimming: 4 bases; junction bases outside the gene matches: 6. The CDR3 is 14 residues long. CDR3 bases: TGTGCCAGCAGTCTAAGTACAGGGGGCTATGGCTACACCTTC. It yields the protein CASSLSTGGYGYTF.

There are many counts of this clone. The chain carries TRBV13 and TRBJ1-1; 7 bases agree with TRBD1. The CDR3 is 15 amino acids. Germline V gene sequence: CDR1 PRHDT, CDR2 FYEKMQ (reference sequence). V lost 4 bases to trimming and J lost 2 bases; unmatched junction nucleotides: 7. CDR3 bases: TGTGCCAGCAGCTCTGAGGGACAGTTAAACACTGAAGCTTTCTTT. Translated, it gives CASSSEGQLNTEAFF.

This clone was counted between two and nine times. CDR3 in DNA: TGCGCCAGCAGCTCTGGTGGCAGCCAAGAGACCCAGTACTTC. This encodes CASSSGGSQETQYF. The rearrangement uses TRBV5-1 and TRBJ2-5, with D unclear. Deletions cut 3 bases from V and 1 base from J, with 10 bases between. This CDR3 spans 14 amino acids. CDR1 and CDR2 from the germline V gene are SGHRS and YFSETQ.

The CDR3: CASSIGGPGQAYGYTF. Here the CDR3 DNA reads TGTGCCAGTAGTATTGGGGGTCCGGGACAGGCCTATGGCTACACCTTC. The V call is TRBV19, the J call TRBJ1-2; TRBD1 aligns across 8 bases. This CDR3 spans 16 amino acids. Germline trimming cut 3 bases from V and 4 bases from J; bases unmatched to any gene: 10. Germline V gives CDR1 LNHDA, CDR2 SQIVND (reference sequence). Looking up the rest from reference TRBV19 and TRBJ1-2 gives the full variable domain: DGGITQSPKYLFRKEGQNVTLSCEQNLNHDAMYWYRQDPGQGLRLIYYSQIVNDFQKGDIAEGYSVSREKKESFPLTVTSAQKNPTAFYLCASSIGGPGQAYGYTFGSGTRLTVV.

The CDR3 reads CASSESVLLRAVNGYTF. The DNA of the CDR3 is TGTGCCAGCAGTGAATCGGTGTTGCTTCGAGCGGTGAATGGCTACACCTTC. The V call is TRBV2, the J call TRBJ1-2; D remains ambiguous. In germline, CDR1 is SNHLY, CDR2 FYNNEI. This CDR3 comprises 17 residues. Between the trimmed V and J ends, which lost 2 bases and 6 bases, there was a span of 22 bases.

This clone showed up just once. The chain has TRBV5-6 and TRBJ1-5; D unresolved. V lost 4 bases to trimming and J lost 9 bases, with 14 bases between them. The CDR3 runs 13 residues. The germline CDR1 and CDR2 sequences are SGHDT and YYEEEE. The CDR3 bases are TGTGCCAGCAGCCCGACACCCTCAGCGCCCCAGCATTTT. Translating it yields CASSPTPSAPQHF.

The chain is built from TRBV5-5 and TRBJ2-7; 11 bases map to TRBD1. With 0 bases clipped from V and 4 bases from J, the junction kept 9 bases outside the gene matches. The germline V gene encodes CDR1 SGHKS and CDR2 YYEKEE (reference sequence). This CDR3 is built from 17 residues. In DNA, the CDR3 is TGTGCCAGCAGCTTGGGGGACAGGGGGTTCTGGGTTTACGAGCAGTACTTC. This gives the protein CASSLGDRGFWVYEQYF.

The chain employs TRBV29-1 and TRBJ2-5; TRBD1 is a possible D gene (7 bases). The CDR3 is made up of 13 amino acids. Germline V lookup: CDR1 SQVTM, CDR2 ANQGSEA. The germline V and J ends were trimmed by 8 bases and 4 bases, with 17 bases remaining between them. CDR3 DNA: TGCAGCTATGCAGGGGGGCGAGGAGAGACCCAGTACTTC. Its translation: CSYAGGRGETQYF. The whole variable domain, remainder taken from reference TRBV29-1 and TRBJ2-5, is SAVISQKPSRDICQRGTSLTIQCQVDSQVTMMFWYRQQPGQSLTLIATANQGSEATYESGFVIDKFPISRPNLTFSTLTVSNMSPEDSSIYLCSYAGGRGETQYFGPGTRLLVL.

The chain couples TRBV2 to TRBJ2-5; no reliable D call. Deletions cut 7 bases from V and 7 bases from J, with 16 bases between. The CDR3 loop spans 13 amino acids. Germline CDR1 and CDR2: SNHLY and FYNNEI. The CDR3 DNA follows: TGTGCCAGCAAGGAGTTTCCTGGTTCGACCCAGTACTTC. Its translation: CASKEFPGSTQYF.

The chain employs TRBV9 and TRBJ2-5; 13 bases are shared with TRBD2. V lost 3 bases and J lost 5; bases outside the gene matches: 16. The CDR3 has 19 residues. Per germline, CDR1 SGDLS and CDR2 YYNGEE. The CDR3 coding sequence is TGTGCCAGCAGCGCCAGGACTAGCGGGGGCCTATTAGAAATGGAGACCCAGTACTTC. Translation gives CASSARTSGGLLEMETQYF.

The chain uses TRBV5-4 and TRBJ1-2, with D unresolved. Germline V gene lookup returns CDR1 SGHNT and CDR2 YYREEE (reference sequence). Trimming removed 4 bases at V and 4 bases at J, with 14 bases between. The CDR3 covers 14 residues. The CDR3 here is CASSPRTGSYGYTF. The CDR3 nucleotides are TGTGCCAGCAGCCCAAGGACGGGGAGCTATGGCTACACCTTC.

The rearrangement links TRBV11-1 to TRBJ1-3, with D possibly matching TRBD1 (5 bases). The CDR3 has 14 amino acids. Trimming left V 3 bases short and J 4 bases short, with 10 bases between. Germline CDR1 and CDR2: SGHAT and FQDESV (reference sequence). This CDR3 reads CASSFSGPGNTIYF. As DNA, the CDR3 is TGTGCCAGCAGCTTCTCAGGGCCCGGAAACACCATATATTTT.

Only a few counts were recorded for this clone. CDR3 DNA: TGTGCCAGTAACTCCCCCGGGACAGACTTTCGAGAGGCTGGCTACACCTTC. Its protein product is CASNSPGTDFREAGYTF. V usage is TRBV19 and J usage is TRBJ1-2, with 7 bases matching TRBD1. CDR1 is LNHDA and CDR2 is SQIVND in the germline V gene (reference sequence). The CDR3 loop spans 17 amino acids. With V trimmed by 7 bases and J by 7 bases, 21 bases remained unmatched. Filled out from reference TRBV19 and TRBJ1-2, the complete variable domain reads DGGITQSPKYLFRKEGQNVTLSCEQNLNHDAMYWYRQDPGQGLRLIYYSQIVNDFQKGDIAEGYSVSREKKESFPLTVTSAQKNPTAFYLCASNSPGTDFREAGYTFGSGTRLTVV.

The rearrangement uses TRBV18 and TRBJ1-4, with D possibly TRBD1 on 5 matching bases. Trimming took off 6 bases at V and 4 bases at J, with 12 bases between the two ends. The CDR3 has 14 residues. Germline V gene data show CDR1 as KGHSH and CDR2 as LQKENI. Here the CDR3 reads CASSNDRSNEKLFF. CDR3 DNA sequence: TGTGCCAGCTCGAATGACAGAAGTAATGAAAAACTGTTTTTT. Full variable domain (missing parts from reference TRBV18 and TRBJ1-4): NAGVMQNPRHLVRRRGQEARLRCSPMKGHSHVYWYRQLPEEGLKFMVYLQKENIIDESGMPKERFSAEFPKEGPSILRIQQVVRGDSAAYFCASSNDRSNEKLFFGSGTQLSVL.

The CDR3 protein is CASSPDREGEAFF. The DNA of the CDR3 is TGTGCCAGCTCACCGGATAGGGAGGGCGAAGCTTTCTTT. The chain recombines TRBV18 with TRBJ1-1; D is unclear. The ends were cut back, 3 bases at V and 8 bases at J, with 13 bases in the middle. The CDR3 consists of 13 residues. Germline assignment: CDR1 KGHSH and CDR2 LQKENI.

The rearrangement uses TRBV20-1 and TRBJ2-7; TRBD2 might be the D (6 bases). The CDR3 consists of 14 residues. CDR1 and CDR2 (germline): DFQATT, SNEGSKA (reference sequence). V lost 3 bases to trimming and J lost 2 bases, with 14 bases between them. This chain's CDR3 is CSASSGRGPYEQYF. CDR3 DNA: TGCAGTGCTAGTAGTGGGCGGGGACCCTACGAGCAGTACTTC.

This clone was counted a single time. The chain employs TRBV13 and TRBJ2-1; possible D gene TRBD2, 6 bases. Germline V gene sequence: CDR1 PRHDT, CDR2 FYEKMQ (reference sequence). The V end was cut by 6 bases, the J end by 0 bases, with 15 bases between. CDR3 length: 16 residues. The CDR3 DNA reads TGTGCCAGCAGAAATAGCGGAACGGCCTCCTACAATGAGCAGTTCTTC. It is translated as CASRNSGTASYNEQFF.

About this clone itself: The sample contains more than one DNA sequence encoding this CDR3. V is TRBV5-1 and J is TRBJ2-5; 11 nucleotides align to TRBD2. Trimming removed 4 bases from V and 1 base from J; junction bases left unmatched: 3. The length of the CDR3 is 15 residues. Germline CDR1 SGHRS, CDR2 YFSETQ. CDR3 region: CASSLGTSGQETQYF. In nucleotides, the CDR3 is TGCGCCAGCAGCCTAGGGACTAGCGGCCAAGAGACCCAGTACTTC.

This chain connects TRBV6-6 to TRBJ2-3; D possibly corresponds to TRBD1 (5 bases). The CDR3 spans 15 residues. Germline CDR1 and CDR2: MNHNY and SVGAGI (reference sequence). Trimming cost V 6 bases and J 4 bases, with 17 bases left between them. The CDR3 coding sequence is TGTGCCAGCAGATTAAATGGACAAGACCCAGATACGCAGTATTTT. Its translation is CASRLNGQDPDTQYF.

In its sample, this clone was seen many times. The V gene is TRBV11-2, the J gene TRBJ2-7; 8 nucleotides align to TRBD1. Trimming took 5 bases from V and 2 from J; bases not matched to a gene: 8. CDR1 and CDR2 (germline): SGHAT, FQNNGV. The CDR3 extends over 15 amino acids. The CDR3 sequence: CASSTFRGQAYEQYF. DNA for the CDR3: TGTGCCAGCAGCACCTTCAGGGGACAGGCCTACGAGCAGTACTTC.

This clone has more than one count but fewer than ten. The chain carries TRBV4-3 and TRBJ1-4, with 8 bases aligning to TRBD1. Germline assignment: CDR1 LGHNA and CDR2 YSLEER. The CDR3 has 14 residues. V shed 4 bases, J shed 8 bases, and the junction held 6 bases outside the gene matches. The CDR3 DNA reads TGCGCCAGCAGCCCCGGACAGGGAGGCGAAAAACTGTTTTTT. As protein: CASSPGQGGEKLFF.

The chain joins TRBV18 to TRBJ2-3; a weak D match, TRBD2 (6 bases). The CDR3 covers 14 residues. V was cut by 3 bases and J by 0 bases, with 7 bases left in between. Looked up from germline, CDR1 is KGHSH and CDR2 is LQKENI. CDR3 amino acids: CASSPRGSTDTQYF. The CDR3 coding sequence is TGTGCCAGCTCACCTCGGGGGAGCACAGATACGCAGTATTTT.

The chain employs TRBV12-1 and TRBJ2-2; TRBD2, the table's D call, was not compared with the DNA. TRBV12-1 is given as a pseudogene. The CDR3 covers 16 residues. Here the CDR3 reads CASSCPSVRSTGELFF. CDR3 nucleotide sequence: TGTGCCAGCAGCTGTCCTAGCGTAAGGAGCACCGGGGAGCTGTTTTTT.

The rearrangement uses TRBV29-1 and TRBJ2-1; a weak D match, TRBD1 (6 bases). CDR3 length: 14 residues. V dropped 6 bases and J dropped 5 bases, with 17 bases sitting between them. CDR1 is SQVTM, CDR2 ANQGSEA, per germline. The CDR3: CSVLPQGKDNEQFF. The CDR3 coding sequence is TGCAGCGTCCTTCCCCAGGGGAAGGACAATGAGCAGTTCTTC.

The chain carries TRBV5-4 and TRBJ1-1; the D is unclear. CDR1 and CDR2 from the germline V gene are SGHNT and YYREEE (reference sequence). The CDR3 is 15 amino acids. Trimming took 4 bases from V and 0 from J, leaving 13 bases between them. CDR3 nucleotides: TGTGCCAGCAGCCCCTGGCGGCACATGAACACTGAAGCTTTCTTT. Translated, it gives CASSPWRHMNTEAFF.

This sequence joins TRBV6-5 and TRBJ1-6; D is unclear. Germline assignment: CDR1 MNHEY and CDR2 SVGAGI. Trimming took 7 bases from V and 8 from J, leaving 12 bases between them. The CDR3 is made up of 13 amino acids. The CDR3 here is CASINGRYSPLHF. CDR3 bases: TGTGCCAGCATTAACGGGAGATATTCACCCCTCCACTTT.